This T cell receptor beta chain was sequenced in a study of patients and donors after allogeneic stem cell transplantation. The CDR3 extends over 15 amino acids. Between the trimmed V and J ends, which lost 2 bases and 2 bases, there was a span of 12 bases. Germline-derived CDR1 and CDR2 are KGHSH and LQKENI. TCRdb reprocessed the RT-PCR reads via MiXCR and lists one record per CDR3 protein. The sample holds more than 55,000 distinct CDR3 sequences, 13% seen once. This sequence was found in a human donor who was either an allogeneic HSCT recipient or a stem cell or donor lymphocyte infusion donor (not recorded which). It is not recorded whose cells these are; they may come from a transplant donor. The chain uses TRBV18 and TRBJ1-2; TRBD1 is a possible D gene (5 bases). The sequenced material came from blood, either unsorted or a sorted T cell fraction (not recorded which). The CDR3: CASSPSPGQNYGYTF. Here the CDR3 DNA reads TGTGCCAGCTCACCATCCCCGGGGCAGAACTATGGCTACACCTTC.